One sample yielded the 31 T cell receptor beta chains listed below, sequenced in a study of blood T cell repertoires in COVID-19. The repertoire was sequenced with immunoSEQ multiplex PCR; TCRdb's copy has only in-frame clones and lacks some. Among around 100,000 clones listed, roughly nine tenths were seen once. The specimen was peripheral blood. Receptors were obtained from a young man in a cohort sampled during active COVID-19.

The chain joins TRBV6-2 or TRBV6-3 to TRBJ2-7; 7 nucleotides agree with TRBD1. V shed 4 bases, J shed 5 bases, and the junction held 11 bases outside the gene matches. Looked up from germline, CDR1 is MNHEY and CDR2 is SVGEGT. CDR3 length: 15 amino acids. CDR3 residues: CASSSNRDRVNEQYF. For the CDR3, the DNA is TGTGCCAGCAGTTCCAACCGGGACAGAGTAAACGAGCAGTACTTC.

The V gene is TRBV2, the J gene TRBJ1-6, with TRBD1 as a possible D gene (5 bases). The CDR3 spans 15 residues. Trimming removed 7 bases at V and 7 bases at J, with 17 bases between. Germline CDR1 and CDR2: SNHLY and FYNNEI. Written as DNA, the CDR3 is TGTGCCAGCACCCGAAGCGGGGGTAACAATTCACCCCTCCACTTT. Translating gives CASTRSGGNNSPLHF.

This sequence joins TRBV5-1 and TRBJ1-1, with D maybe TRBD1 (5 bases). Germline lookup yields CDR1 SGHRS and CDR2 YFSETQ. Trimming removed 3 bases at V and 3 bases at J, with 15 bases between. The CDR3 runs 15 residues. CDR3 in amino acids: CASSSEPRGDTEAFF. The CDR3 coding sequence is TGCGCCAGCAGCTCGGAACCCCGGGGGGACACTGAAGCTTTCTTT. The entire variable domain, with the rest obtained from reference TRBV5-1 and TRBJ1-1, is as follows: KAGVTQTPRYLIKTRGQQVTLSCSPISGHRSVSWYQQTPGQGLQFLFEYFSETQRNKGNFPGRFSGRQFSNSRSEMNVSTLELGDSALYLCASSSEPRGDTEAFFGQGTRLTVV.

The V call is TRBV18, the J call TRBJ2-5; D may be TRBD2 (6 bases). CDR1 is KGHSH and CDR2 is LQKENI in the germline V gene. This CDR3 region has 15 residues. V was clipped by 0 bases and J by 2 bases, with 10 bases between them. CDR3 in DNA: TGTGCCAGCTCACCACCGGAGGGTTATCAAGAGACCCAGTACTTC. It encodes CASSPPEGYQETQYF.

This sequence joins TRBV7-6 and TRBJ1-5; 8 bases match TRBD1. The junction had 7 bases not matched to a gene; V was cut back by 6 bases and J by 3 bases. CDR1 is SGHVS, CDR2 FNYEAQ, per germline. The CDR3 spans 15 residues. Here the CDR3 reads CASSPDRGFNQPQHF. The CDR3 DNA sequence: TGTGCCAGCAGTCCCGACAGGGGCTTCAATCAGCCCCAGCATTTT.

The V and J genes are TRBV18 and TRBJ2-5; the D is unclear. The CDR3 is 14 residues long. Germline V lookup: CDR1 KGHSH, CDR2 LQKENI. Trimming removed 3 bases from V and 5 bases from J, with 13 bases in between. The CDR3 protein is CASSPATVGETQYF. CDR3 nucleotide sequence: TGTGCCAGCTCACCGGCGACCGTCGGGGAGACCCAGTACTTC.

The V gene is TRBV25-1, the J gene TRBJ1-2, with 9 bases identical to TRBD1. The germline V gene has CDR1 MGHDK and CDR2 SYGVNS. The junction had 5 bases not matched to a gene; V was cut back by 9 bases and J by 6 bases. The CDR3 has 12 amino acids. The chain's CDR3 is CARGTGINGYTF. CDR3 in DNA: TGTGCCAGGGGGACAGGGATAAATGGCTACACCTTC.

This clone came up a few times. V is TRBV5-4 and J is TRBJ1-4; 9 bases line up with TRBD1. CDR1 is SGHNT, CDR2 YYREEE, per germline (reference sequence). The CDR3 length is 16 residues. The junction had 5 bases not matched to a gene; V was cut back by 2 bases and J by 3 bases. The CDR3 is CASSLKQGAPNEKLFF. The CDR3 bases are TGTGCCAGCAGCTTAAAACAGGGGGCGCCTAATGAAAAACTGTTTTTT.

This clone was observed a handful of times. J is TRBJ2-5 and V is TRBV2; the D is unclear. Germline V gene sequence: CDR1 SNHLY, CDR2 FYNNEI. This CDR3 spans 13 amino acids. V lost 6 bases and J 2 bases, leaving 10 bases between the germline ends. Written as DNA, the CDR3 is TGTGCCAGCAGACGAACAGAGCAAGAGACCCAGTACTTC. It translates to CASRRTEQETQYF. The full variable domain, with the rest looked up from reference TRBV2 and TRBJ2-5, is EPEVTQTPSHQVTQMGQEVILRCVPISNHLYFYWYRQILGQKVEFLVSFYNNEISEKSEIFDDQFSVERPDGSNFTLKIRSTKLEDSAMYFCASRRTEQETQYFGPGTRLLVL.

The rearrangement uses TRBV2 and TRBJ2-5; a possible D gene is TRBD1 (5 bases). V lost 3 bases to trimming and J lost 3 bases, with 11 bases between them. Germline V gives CDR1 SNHLY, CDR2 FYNNEI. CDR3 length equals 14 residues. The CDR3 protein is CASSDRRAEETQYF. As DNA, the CDR3 is TGTGCCAGCAGTGATCGCAGGGCGGAAGAGACCCAGTACTTC.

The genes are TRBV7-9 and TRBJ2-7; tentative D call: TRBD1 (6 bases). Germline CDR1 SEHNR, CDR2 FQNEAQ (reference sequence). Trimming took off 5 bases at V and 3 bases at J, with 11 bases between the two ends. The CDR3 covers 13 residues. This CDR3 is CASSTGFGYEQYF. The CDR3 DNA reads as TGTGCCAGCAGCACAGGGTTTGGCTACGAGCAGTACTTC.

J is TRBJ2-5 and V is TRBV6-2 or TRBV6-3, with TRBD2 matching over 12 bases. CDR1 and CDR2 from the germline V gene are MNHEY and SVGEGT. Germline trimming cut 5 bases from V and 4 bases from J; bases unmatched to any gene: 8. The CDR3 covers 16 residues. CDR3 nucleotides: TGTGCCAGCAGTCCAGGTCCTAGCGGGGGGGTAGAGACCCAGTACTTC. Translation: CASSPGPSGGVETQYF.

The chain uses TRBV10-3 and TRBJ2-1, with 7 positions matching TRBD2. This CDR3 spans 16 amino acids. The V and J ends lost 6 bases and 2 bases, in that order; junction bases with no gene match: 10. Germline assignment: CDR1 ENHRY and CDR2 SYGVKD. CDR3 sequence: CAISGLRGEAYNEQFF. The CDR3 nucleotides are TGTGCCATCAGCGGTCTACGGGGGGAGGCCTACAATGAGCAGTTCTTC.

Points on this clone: One end of the junction is discordant with germline, which a read error may explain. The chain has TRBV28 and TRBJ2-1, with 11 bases identical to TRBD2. There are 15 residues in the CDR3. The germline V gene encodes CDR1 MDHEN and CDR2 SYDVKM. CDR3 sequence reads: CASNLAGGLYNEQFF. The DNA of the CDR3 is TGTGCCAGCAATTTAGCGGGGGGGCTCTACAATGAGCAGTTCTTC.

The rearrangement uses TRBV15 and TRBJ2-1, with 9 bases matching TRBD1. Germline CDR1 reads LNHNV; CDR2 reads YYDKDF (reference sequence). The CDR3 contains 16 residues. Trimming removed 6 bases from V and 1 base from J; junction bases left unmatched: 7. Written as DNA, the CDR3 is TGTGCCACCAGAACCCGCGGGACAGGGTCCTACAATGAGCAGTTCTTC. Translating it yields CATRTRGTGSYNEQFF.

The rearrangement links TRBV12-3 or TRBV12-4 to TRBJ1-2; D gene ambiguous. This CDR3 contains 11 residues. V was trimmed by 3 bases and J by 5 bases, leaving 4 bases between them. The CDR3 DNA follows: TGTGCCAGCAGTTTCCAATATGGCTACACCTTC. It specifies CASSFQYGYTF.

The CDR3 bases are TGTGCCAGCACCCCCAGTAGCGGATCACCCCTCCACTTT. Its protein product is CASTPSSGSPLHF. The V gene is TRBV27, the J gene TRBJ1-6; D ambiguous. This CDR3 comprises 13 residues. CDR1 is MNHEY and CDR2 is SMNVEV in the germline V gene (reference sequence). Between the trimmed V and J ends, which lost 7 bases and 10 bases, there was a span of 14 bases.

The chain joins TRBV29-1 to TRBJ2-3, with 7 positions matching TRBD2. Germline CDR1 is SQVTM and CDR2 is ANQGSEA. The CDR3 totals 14 residues. J lost 3 bases, V lost 4 bases, and 7 bases had no gene match. CDR3 coding DNA: TGCAGCGTTGGGGGGACTATTATTACAGATACGCAGTATTTT. It translates to CSVGGTIITDTQYF.

CDR3 loop: CASSESAGSYEQYF. The CDR3 bases are TGTGCCAGCAGTGAGAGCGCGGGATCCTACGAGCAGTACTTC. This chain connects TRBV2 to TRBJ2-7, with D possibly TRBD2 on 6 matching bases. Germline CDR1 is SNHLY and CDR2 is FYNNEI. Trimming cost V 3 bases and J 1 base, with 10 bases left between them. There are 14 residues in the CDR3.

The chain uses TRBV19 and TRBJ1-2; 8 bases are shared with TRBD1. Germline V gene data show CDR1 as LNHDA and CDR2 as SQIVND (reference sequence). This CDR3 is built from 15 residues. V was pared by 6 bases and J by 4 bases, with 10 bases of the junction left unmatched. CDR3 DNA sequence: TGTGCCAGTAGCCTGACAGGGGCCCTACGCTATGGCTACACCTTC. Translated, it gives CASSLTGALRYGYTF.

V and J are TRBV6-5 and TRBJ2-3; possible D gene TRBD2, 6 bases. CDR3 length: 15 residues. From germline, CDR1 is MNHEY and CDR2 SVGAGI. Trimming removed 0 bases at V and 3 bases at J, with 10 bases between. CDR3 sequence reads: CASSYSMEGTDTQYF. The DNA of the CDR3 is TGTGCCAGCAGTTACTCGATGGAGGGAACAGATACGCAGTATTTT.

The chain employs TRBV19 and TRBJ2-7, with 7 bases aligning to TRBD2. Germline V gene lookup returns CDR1 LNHDA and CDR2 SQIVND (reference sequence). V lost 3 bases, J lost 0 bases, and 5 bases stayed unmatched. The CDR3 spans 15 residues. CDR3 DNA sequence: TGTGCCAGTAGTATCGGGACGGGGGGCTCCTACGAGCAGTACTTC. It translates to CASSIGTGGSYEQYF.

The chain is built from TRBV5-6 and TRBJ2-3, with a tentative D call TRBD2 (7 bases). This CDR3 is 14 amino acids long. V lost 4 bases and J lost 2, with 11 bases in between. Germline-derived CDR1 and CDR2 are SGHDT and YYEEEE. This CDR3 reads CASSPAGATDTQYF. DNA for the CDR3: TGTGCCAGCAGCCCCGCGGGGGCCACAGATACGCAGTATTTT.

This chain links TRBV6-2 or TRBV6-3 with TRBJ2-7, with 8 nucleotides matching TRBD1. The trim removed 4 bases at V and 4 bases at J, leaving 9 bases unmatched. Germline V gene data show CDR1 as MNHEY and CDR2 as SVGEGT. This CDR3 is built from 15 residues. In nucleotides, the CDR3 is TGTGCCAGCAGTTCATACAGGGGGATCTCATACGAGCAGTACTTC. Translating gives CASSSYRGISYEQYF.

This chain connects TRBV28 to TRBJ1-6; D is possibly TRBD1 (5 bases). V was clipped by 6 bases and J by 3 bases, with 24 bases between them. The CDR3 sequence is 19 residues long. In germline, CDR1 is MDHEN, CDR2 SYDVKM. The CDR3 nucleotides read TGTGCCAGCAGCATCTCCCGGGGGTTGGGTTCGCTCTATAATTCACCCCTCCACTTT. Its protein is CASSISRGLGSLYNSPLHF.

This rearrangement joins TRBV2 to TRBJ1-2, with D tentatively TRBD1 (6 bases). CDR3 length equals 16 residues. Germline V CDR1 and CDR2: SNHLY, FYNNEI. The V end lost 2 bases, the J end lost 4 bases, and 17 bases lay between the germline ends. The CDR3 DNA is TGTGCCAGCAGTGAAACTCTGGGGGCCCTGATCTATGGCTACACCTTC. Protein: CASSETLGALIYGYTF.

V is TRBV18 and J is TRBJ1-1; 7 bases fit TRBD1. The CDR3 consists of 14 residues. Germline V lookup: CDR1 KGHSH, CDR2 LQKENI. After removal of 4 bases from V and 7 bases from J, the junction contained 9 bases not matched to a gene. The CDR3, as DNA: TGTGCCAGCTCACAACAGGGGATTTTTGGTGAAGCTTTCTTT. Translated, it gives CASSQQGIFGEAFF. The whole variable domain, filled in from reference TRBV18 and TRBJ1-1, reads NAGVMQNPRHLVRRRGQEARLRCSPMKGHSHVYWYRQLPEEGLKFMVYLQKENIIDESGMPKERFSAEFPKEGPSILRIQQVVRGDSAAYFCASSQQGIFGEAFFGQGTRLTVV.

The chain combines TRBV15 with TRBJ2-7; D perhaps matches TRBD2 (6 bases). Deletions cut 0 bases from V and 3 bases from J, with 18 bases between. Germline V gene data show CDR1 as LNHNV and CDR2 as YYDKDF (reference sequence). The CDR3 length is 17 residues. CDR3 residues: CATSRDALGGTNYEQYF. In nucleotides, the CDR3 is TGTGCCACCAGCAGAGATGCTCTCGGAGGGACCAACTACGAGCAGTACTTC.

Only a few counts were recorded for this clone. This chain joins TRBV7-9 and TRBJ1-4; maybe TRBD1 (5 bases). The CDR3 has 16 residues. Germline V lookup: CDR1 SEHNR, CDR2 FQNEAQ (reference sequence). V dropped 6 bases and J dropped 0 bases, with 14 bases sitting between them. CDR3 sequence reads: CASRTSAQATNEKLFF. The CDR3 nucleotides read TGTGCCAGCAGAACATCAGCACAGGCAACTAATGAAAAACTGTTTTTT.

The V gene is TRBV7-8, the J gene TRBJ1-3, with D possibly TRBD1 on 5 matching bases. The CDR3 loop spans 12 amino acids. With 6 bases removed from V and 2 bases from J, the gap between germline ends came to 5 bases. Germline V CDR1 and CDR2: SGHVS, FQNEAQ. As DNA, the CDR3 is TGTGCCAGCAGAGGGGCTGGAAACACCATATATTTT. It specifies CASRGAGNTIYF. Looking up the rest from reference TRBV7-8 and TRBJ1-3 gives the full variable domain: GAGVSQSPRYKVAKRGQDVALRCDPISGHVSLFWYQQALGQGPEFLTYFQNEAQLDKSGLPSDRFFAERPEGSVSTLKIQRTQQEDSAVYLCASRGAGNTIYFGEGSWLTVV.

The chain couples TRBV29-1 to TRBJ1-2, with 8 bases identical to TRBD1. There are 13 residues in the CDR3. Per germline, CDR1 SQVTM and CDR2 ANQGSEA. V trimming: 5 bases; J trimming: 6 bases; junction bases outside the gene matches: 8. The CDR3 reads CSVFDRGGNGYTF. CDR3 nucleotides: TGCAGCGTTTTTGACAGGGGTGGGAATGGCTACACCTTC.